This T cell receptor (beta chain) was retrieved from a study of CD8+ T cells in alopecia areata. Study-level findings and limits: More clonal than normal scalp was lesional scalp, particularly alopecia totalis/universalis. With patients, TCR sharing proved less clear than in mice, a difference possibly related to HLA.

Those with alopecia areata gave lesional scalp punch biopsies and peripheral blood. Using a FACSAria, the CD4+ and CD8+ T cells were sorted from the PBMCs. A word on this clone: Its antigen is undetermined.

After isolation, RNA underwent reverse transcription to generate cDNA as the sequencing template. This table comes from immunoSEQ multiplex PCR, and its TCRdb copy is limited to in-frame clones, with some not included. The repertoire includes 150,000 or so clones, 40% to 50% of them detected once, and approximately 6.6% sits in the top ten. Trimming removed 4 bases at V and 4 bases at J, with 16 bases between. This CDR3 has 15 amino acids. The V gene's germline CDR1 is SGHRS and CDR2 YFSETQ. This receptor was identified in a human donor with alopecia areata. Sequencing used CD4+ T cells sorted from blood. The chain employs TRBV5-1 and TRBJ2-3; D is tentatively TRBD1 or TRBD2 (6 bases each). The CDR3 DNA follows: TGCGCCAGCAGCCTAACCTTAAGGGGGGCAGATACGCAGTATTTT. This codes for CASSLTLRGADTQYF.